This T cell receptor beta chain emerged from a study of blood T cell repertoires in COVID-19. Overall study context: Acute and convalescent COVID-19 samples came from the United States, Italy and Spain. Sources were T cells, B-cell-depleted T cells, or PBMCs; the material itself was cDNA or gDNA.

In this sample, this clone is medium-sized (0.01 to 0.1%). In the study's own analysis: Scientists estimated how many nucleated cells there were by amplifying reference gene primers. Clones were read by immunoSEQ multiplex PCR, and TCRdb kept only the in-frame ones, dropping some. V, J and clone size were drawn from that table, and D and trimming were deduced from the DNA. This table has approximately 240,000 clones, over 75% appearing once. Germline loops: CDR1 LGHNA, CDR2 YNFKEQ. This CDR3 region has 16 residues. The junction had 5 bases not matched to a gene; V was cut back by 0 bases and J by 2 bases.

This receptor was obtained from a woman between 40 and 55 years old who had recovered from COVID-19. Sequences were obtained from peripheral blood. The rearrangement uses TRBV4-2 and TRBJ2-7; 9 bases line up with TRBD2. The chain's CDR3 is CASSQDWAGGTYEQYF. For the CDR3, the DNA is TGTGCCAGCAGCCAAGATTGGGCGGGAGGGACCTACGAGCAGTACTTC.